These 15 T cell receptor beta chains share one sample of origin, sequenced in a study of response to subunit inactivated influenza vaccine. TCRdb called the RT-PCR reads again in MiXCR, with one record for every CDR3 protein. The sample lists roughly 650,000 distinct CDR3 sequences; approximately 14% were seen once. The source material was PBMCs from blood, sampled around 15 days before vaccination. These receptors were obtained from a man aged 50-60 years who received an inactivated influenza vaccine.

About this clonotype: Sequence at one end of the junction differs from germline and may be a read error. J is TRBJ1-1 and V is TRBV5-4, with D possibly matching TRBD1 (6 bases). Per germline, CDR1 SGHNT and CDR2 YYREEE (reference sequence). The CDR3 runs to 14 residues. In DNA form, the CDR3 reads TGTGCCAACAGCTTGGATAGGGGGGGCACTGAAGCTTTCTTT. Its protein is CANSLDRGGTEAFF.

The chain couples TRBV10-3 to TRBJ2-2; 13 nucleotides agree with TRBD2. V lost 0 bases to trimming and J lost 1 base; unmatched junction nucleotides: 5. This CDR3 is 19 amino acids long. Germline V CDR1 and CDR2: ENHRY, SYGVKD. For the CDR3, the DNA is TGTGCCATCAGTGAGTCCCTGACTAGCGGGAGGCGGAACACCGGGGAGCTGTTTTTT. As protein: CAISESLTSGRRNTGELFF.

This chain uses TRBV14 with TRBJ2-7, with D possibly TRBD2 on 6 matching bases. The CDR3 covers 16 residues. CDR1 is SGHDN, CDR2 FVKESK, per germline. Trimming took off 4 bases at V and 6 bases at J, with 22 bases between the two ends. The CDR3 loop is CASSLGGSGRGSEQYF. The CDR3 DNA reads TGTGCCAGCAGCCTTGGGGGGAGTGGTAGAGGTTCCGAGCAGTACTTC.

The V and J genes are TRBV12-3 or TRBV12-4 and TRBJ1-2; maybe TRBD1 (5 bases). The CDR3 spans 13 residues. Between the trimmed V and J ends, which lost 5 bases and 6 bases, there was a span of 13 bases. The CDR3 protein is CASSGQGGNGYTF. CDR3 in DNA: TGTGCCAGCAGTGGGCAGGGTGGGAATGGCTACACCTTC.

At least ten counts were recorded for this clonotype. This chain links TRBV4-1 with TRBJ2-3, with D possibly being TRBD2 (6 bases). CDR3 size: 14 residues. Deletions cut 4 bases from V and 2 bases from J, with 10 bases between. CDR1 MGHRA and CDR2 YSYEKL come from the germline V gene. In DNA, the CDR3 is TGCGCCAGCAGCCGCCGGGAGATCACAGATACGCAGTATTTT. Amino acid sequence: CASSRREITDTQYF.

In DNA form, the CDR3 reads TGCGCCAGCAGCTTCGCGACTGACACTGAAGCTTTCTTT. As protein: CASSFATDTEAFF. The rearrangement joins TRBV5-1 to TRBJ1-1; D remains ambiguous. CDR3 length: 13 residues. V dropped 2 bases and J dropped 3 bases, with 8 bases sitting between them. Germline V CDR1 and CDR2: SGHRS, YFSETQ. The complete variable domain, with remaining parts taken from reference TRBV5-1 and TRBJ1-1, reads KAGVTQTPRYLIKTRGQQVTLSCSPISGHRSVSWYQQTPGQGLQFLFEYFSETQRNKGNFPGRFSGRQFSNSRSEMNVSTLELGDSALYLCASSFATDTEAFFGQGTRLTVV.

DNA for the CDR3: TGTGCCAGTAGCCCCGGGACAGGGGTCGAGCAGTACTTC. Translation gives CASSPGTGVEQYF. V and J are TRBV19 and TRBJ2-7; the match to TRBD1 covers 10 bases. Germline CDR1 is LNHDA and CDR2 is SQIVND (reference sequence). CDR3 length equals 13 residues. The junction had 5 bases not matched to a gene; V was cut back by 6 bases and J by 6 bases.

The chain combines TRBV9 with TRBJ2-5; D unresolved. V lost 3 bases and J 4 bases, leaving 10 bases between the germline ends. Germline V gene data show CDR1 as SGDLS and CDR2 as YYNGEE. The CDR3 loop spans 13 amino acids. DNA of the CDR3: TGTGCCAGCAGCGAAAACACGGCAGAGACCCAGTACTTC. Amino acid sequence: CASSENTAETQYF.

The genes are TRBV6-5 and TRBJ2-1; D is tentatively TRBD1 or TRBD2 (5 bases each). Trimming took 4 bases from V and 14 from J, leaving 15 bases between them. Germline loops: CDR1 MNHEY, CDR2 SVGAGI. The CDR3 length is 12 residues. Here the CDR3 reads CASSSLGRVEFF. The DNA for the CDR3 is TGTGCCAGCAGTTCCCTGGGACGCGTGGAGTTCTTC.

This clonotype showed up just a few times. The CDR3 reads CASLTGGEADTQYF. CDR3 DNA: TGTGCCAGCTTGACAGGGGGCGAGGCAGATACGCAGTATTTT. J is TRBJ2-3 and V is TRBV6-2 or TRBV6-3, with 10 bases lining up with TRBD1. V gave up 8 bases and J gave up 4 bases; unmatched junction bases: 6. The CDR3 spans 14 residues. Per the germline V gene, CDR1 is MNHEY and CDR2 is SVGEGT.

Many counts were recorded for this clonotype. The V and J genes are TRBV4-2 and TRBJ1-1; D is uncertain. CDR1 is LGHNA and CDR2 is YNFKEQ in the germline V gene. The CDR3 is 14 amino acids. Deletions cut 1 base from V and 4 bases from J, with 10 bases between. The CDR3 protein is CASSQGADATEAFF. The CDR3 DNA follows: TGTGCCAGCAGCCAAGGGGCAGATGCCACTGAAGCTTTCTTT.

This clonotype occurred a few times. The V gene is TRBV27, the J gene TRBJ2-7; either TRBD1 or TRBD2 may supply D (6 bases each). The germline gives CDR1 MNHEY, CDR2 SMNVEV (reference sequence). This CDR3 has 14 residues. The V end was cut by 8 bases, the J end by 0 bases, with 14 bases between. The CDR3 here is CASGRGGLSYEQYF. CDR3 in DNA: TGTGCCAGCGGCAGGGGAGGACTCTCCTACGAGCAGTACTTC.

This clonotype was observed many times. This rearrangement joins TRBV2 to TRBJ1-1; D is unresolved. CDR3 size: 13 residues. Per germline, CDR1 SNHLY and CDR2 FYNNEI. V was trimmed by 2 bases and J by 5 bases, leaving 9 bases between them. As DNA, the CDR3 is TGTGCCAGCAGTGAACCACAAGGGACTGAAGCTTTCTTT. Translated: CASSEPQGTEAFF.

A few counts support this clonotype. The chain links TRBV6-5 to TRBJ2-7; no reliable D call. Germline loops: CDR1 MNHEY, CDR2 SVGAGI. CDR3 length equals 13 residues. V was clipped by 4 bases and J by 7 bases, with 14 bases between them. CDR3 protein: CASSWGPTAEQYF. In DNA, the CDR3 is TGTGCCAGCAGTTGGGGTCCCACAGCGGAGCAGTACTTC.

CDR3 in amino acids: CASSQDRTSGAWEQYF. In nucleotides, the CDR3 is TGTGCCAGCAGCCAAGATAGGACTAGCGGGGCTTGGGAGCAGTACTTC. The V call is TRBV4-2, the J call TRBJ2-7, with 12 bases lining up with TRBD2. The CDR3 sequence is 16 residues long. Germline V CDR1 and CDR2: LGHNA, YNFKEQ. V lost 0 bases and J lost 7; bases outside the gene matches: 7.